This T cell receptor (beta chain) was documented in a study of T-cell memory formation after mild COVID-19 (dated by TCRdb to about 2021). Notes on the research overall: TCR sequence clusters from the two donors were largely donor specific. Longitudinal TCRalpha and TCRbeta repertoire sequencing tracked T-cell clones expanding and contracting after mild COVID-19 in two donors. The cohort comprised two young, previously healthy adult volunteers, one female and one male.

This clonotype was picked up a small number of times. Its antigen is currently not known. No base qualities exist here, and no much larger clone lies one base off it. CDR1 and CDR2, looked up from the germline V gene, are MDHEN and SYDVKM. V was cut back by 8 bases and J by 7 bases, leaving a gap of 20 bases between them. Including cysteine and phenylalanine, the CDR3 has 14 amino acids. The CDR3 DNA has 42 bases and is translated from base 1. Instrument on record: Illumina NovaSeq 6000. Using 5'RACE with constant-segment primers, TCRalpha and TCRbeta cDNA libraries were constructed, with sample barcodes and unique molecular identifiers added in the process. RNA was extracted from every sample with Trizol reagent. Libraries were amplified in two PCR steps, with a second sample barcode and Illumina TruSeq adapters added in the second step. Sequencing of libraries was performed on an Illumina NovaSeq with 2 x 150 bp paired-end reads. As for the original processing: The reads were demultiplexed and collapsed into UMI-guided consensus sequences using migec v1.2.7. Using mixcr v2.1.11, UMI consensuses were aligned to TRA and TRB V and J templates and then assembled into clonotypes. Expanded or contracted clonotypes were those called significant by both edgeR and NoisET, with noise models trained on biological replicates. For edgeR calls, a false discovery rate-adjusted p below 0.01 and a log2 fold-change threshold of 1 were applied. As an exploratory analysis of dynamics, max-normalized trajectories of the 1000 most abundant clonotypes were examined with PCA combined with hierarchical clustering. The CD4 or CD8 phenotype of responding clones was assigned using the separately sequenced CD4+ and CD8+ repertoires. Clones were called with MiXCR by TCRdb after fastp trimmed the public reads at Q25, and only in-frame beta chains were retained. Here each entry gathers all rows of one CDR3 protein and keeps the most common genes and DNA. The V and J calls were not made by the authors but by TCRdb's processing. The sample contains roughly 280,000 distinct CDR3 sequences, around 16% of them found a single time. The ten largest account for 22% of the sample.

PBMCs were isolated by Ficoll-Paque density gradient centrifugation. Points the paper makes about the study in general: The study included only a couple of mild cases, and larger cohorts that include severe cases with pre-infection samples were judged to be necessary. The detection of some responding clones in pre-infection memory suggests that pre-existing cross-reactive memory T cells joined the SARS-CoV-2 response. Contracting CD4+ clones were found mainly in CM and EM memory subsets, while CD8+ clones were enriched in EMRA. From day 15 to 85, contracting clones showed balanced CD4/CD8 phenotypes, whereas a second wave of clones that expanded from day 15 to 37 leaned towards CD4+. SARS-CoV-2 specificity of the second-wave clones peaking on day 37 was not confirmed.

This chain joins TRBV28 to TRBJ1-2, with a tentative D gene TRBD1 over 5 matching bases. This sequence originates from a man aged 18 to 29 who had mild COVID-19 (a few samples of this study predate the infection). The sample titles of this study are shuffled in the database, so cell type and time point are left out; the donor was told from shared clones. The sequenced sample consisted of PBMCs or a T cell subset sorted from them (not recorded which). Here is the DNA: TGTGCCAGCGGGCGAGGGACCGCACTCGGTGGCTACACCTTC. It translates to CASGRGTALGGYTF.